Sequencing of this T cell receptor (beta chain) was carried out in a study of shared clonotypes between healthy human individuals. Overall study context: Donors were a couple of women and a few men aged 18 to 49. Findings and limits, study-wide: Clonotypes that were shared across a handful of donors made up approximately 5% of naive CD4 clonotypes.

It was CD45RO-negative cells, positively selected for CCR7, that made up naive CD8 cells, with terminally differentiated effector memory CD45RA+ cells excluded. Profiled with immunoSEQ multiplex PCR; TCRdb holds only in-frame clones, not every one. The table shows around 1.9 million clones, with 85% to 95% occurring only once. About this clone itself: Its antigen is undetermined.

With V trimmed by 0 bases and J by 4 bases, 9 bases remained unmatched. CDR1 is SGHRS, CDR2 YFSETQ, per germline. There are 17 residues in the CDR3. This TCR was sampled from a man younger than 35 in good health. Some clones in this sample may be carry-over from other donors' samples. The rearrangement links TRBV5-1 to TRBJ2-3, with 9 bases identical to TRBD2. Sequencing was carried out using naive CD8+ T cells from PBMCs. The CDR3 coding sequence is TGCGCCAGCAGCTTGGCACCTAGCGGGGATTTAGCAGATACGCAGTATTTT. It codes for CASSLAPSGDLADTQYF.